Reported below is one T cell receptor (beta chain). V was trimmed by 1 base and J by 5 bases, leaving 11 bases between them. Germline-derived CDR1 and CDR2 are KGHSH and LQKENI. The CDR3 spans 14 residues. The protocol was immunoSEQ multiplex PCR, while the TCRdb copy is restricted to in-frame clones and leaves out a portion. The table has more than 20,000 clones, just over 90% seen once. This specimen comes from a study of control samples from healthy donors and cancer patients. The chain recombines TRBV18 with TRBJ2-5, with D possibly TRBD2 on 5 matching bases. Sequencing input: PBMCs. This clonotype was obtained from a man between 45 and 60 years old with lung cancer. The DNA for the CDR3 is TGTGCCAGCTCACCACGGGGTTCGGGGGAGACCCAGTACTTC. This encodes CASSPRGSGETQYF.